The present T cell receptor (beta chain) was sequenced within a study of cytomegalovirus exposure and HLA in healthy donors. Findings of the study overall: Researchers left out some V segments, among them TRBV6-2 and TRBV6-3, as indistinguishable. Follow-up analysis seemed to connect common viral pathogens with several of the most significant clusters identified.

Worth noting for this clone: Its antigen is unidentified.

CDR3 length: 12 amino acids. Germline loops: CDR1 SGHTA, CDR2 FQGNSA. The V end lost 1 base, the J end lost 4 bases, and 5 bases lay between the germline ends. PCR involved 60 Vbeta and 13 Jbeta primers. Assay: immunoSEQ multiplex PCR; the TCRdb copy retains only in-frame clones and omits some. The repertoire holds under 150,000 clones, with about 85% as singletons. This clonotype was obtained from a woman aged 25 to 39 in good health and CMV-seropositive. The sequenced sample was PBMCs. V is TRBV7-2 and J is TRBJ2-7; weak D call: TRBD1 (5 bases). CDR3 coding DNA: TGTGCCAGCAGCTTAGGACAGTACGAGCAGTACTTC. This encodes CASSLGQYEQYF.